The rows below give T cell receptor beta chains drawn from one sample of a study of T cell responses to AZD1222 COVID-19 vaccine. Only in-frame clones appear in the TCRdb table, and some are missing; sequencing was by immunoSEQ multiplex PCR. The sample carries roughly 100,000 clones, roughly 89% recorded once. This specimen was peripheral blood, taken on day 0 of AZD1222 vaccination. These receptors were obtained from an adult in good health. CDR3s include the opening cysteine and the closing phenylalanine or tryptophan. A D gene is named only where the DNA matches it firmly. The size entry is marked missing in some rows and otherwise reads once, few, many or a size class.

-	-	TRBJ2-7	TRBV28	CASSQRGSKGYEQYF	TGTGCCAGCAGTCAGAGGGGTAGTAAGGGCTACGAGCAGTACTTC
once	-	TRBJ2-7	TRBV11-2	CASSSGTNSYEQYF	TGTGCCAGCAGCTCCGGGACAAATTCCTACGAGCAGTACTTC
-	-	TRBJ1-1	TRBV6-2/TRBV6-3	CASSYRPGTEAFF	TGTGCCAGCAGTTACCGCCCGGGGACTGAAGCTTTCTTT
-	TRBD1	TRBJ2-2	TRBV19	CASNSGQGGELFF	TGTGCCAGTAACTCCGGACAGGGCGGGGAGCTGTTTTTT
-	TRBD2	TRBJ2-4	TRBV28	CASSPTSGSPIQYF	TGTGCCAGCAGCCCGACTAGCGGGAGCCCCATTCAGTACTTC
-	-	TRBJ1-2	TRBV18	CASSIPQGSAEKGYTF	TGTGCCAGCTCCATACCCCAGGGTTCAGCCGAGAAGGGCTACACCTTC
-	-	TRBJ2-7	TRBV28	CASSPQVVGQYF	TGTGCCAGCAGTCCTCAGGTTGTCGGGCAGTACTTC
few	-	TRBJ2-1	TRBV11-3	CASSSYFTRLDEQFF	TGTGCCAGCAGCTCCTACTTCACTAGATTAGATGAGCAGTTCTTC
once	TRBD1	TRBJ1-5	TRBV3-1/TRBV3-2	CASSTGGYQPQHF	TGTGCCAGCAGTACAGGGGGGTATCAGCCCCAGCATTTT
-	-	TRBJ1-1	TRBV9	CASSIHGVWDTEAFF	TGTGCCAGCAGCATCCACGGGGTATGGGACACTGAAGCTTTCTTT
-	-	TRBJ2-7	TRBV27	CAGITLRTGRVVLYEQYF	TGTGCCGGGATTACCCTTCGGACGGGTCGGGTTGTTCTCTACGAGCAGTACTTC
-	-	TRBJ2-4	TRBV4-1	CASSQMAPKNIQYF	TGCGCCAGCAGCCAAATGGCACCTAAAAACATTCAGTACTTC
once	-	TRBJ1-2	TRBV27	CASTTIGGDGYTF	TGTGCCAGCACCACGATCGGGGGGGATGGCTACACCTTC
-	-	TRBJ1-5	TRBV27	CASRMTHNQPQHF	TGTGCCAGCCGGATGACTCACAATCAGCCCCAGCATTTT
-	-	TRBJ2-7	TRBV11-3	CASSLAEGVYRSYEQYF	TGTGCCAGCAGCTTAGCGGAGGGAGTCTATCGTTCCTACGAGCAGTACTTC
-	TRBD2	TRBJ2-3	TRBV6-2/TRBV6-3	CASSFGTSGKDTQYF	TGTGCCAGCAGTTTCGGGACTAGCGGGAAGGATACGCAGTATTTT
-	-	TRBJ2-7	TRBV11-2	CASSLSGPGEQYF	TGTGCCAGCAGCTTATCAGGGCCGGGGGAGCAGTACTTC